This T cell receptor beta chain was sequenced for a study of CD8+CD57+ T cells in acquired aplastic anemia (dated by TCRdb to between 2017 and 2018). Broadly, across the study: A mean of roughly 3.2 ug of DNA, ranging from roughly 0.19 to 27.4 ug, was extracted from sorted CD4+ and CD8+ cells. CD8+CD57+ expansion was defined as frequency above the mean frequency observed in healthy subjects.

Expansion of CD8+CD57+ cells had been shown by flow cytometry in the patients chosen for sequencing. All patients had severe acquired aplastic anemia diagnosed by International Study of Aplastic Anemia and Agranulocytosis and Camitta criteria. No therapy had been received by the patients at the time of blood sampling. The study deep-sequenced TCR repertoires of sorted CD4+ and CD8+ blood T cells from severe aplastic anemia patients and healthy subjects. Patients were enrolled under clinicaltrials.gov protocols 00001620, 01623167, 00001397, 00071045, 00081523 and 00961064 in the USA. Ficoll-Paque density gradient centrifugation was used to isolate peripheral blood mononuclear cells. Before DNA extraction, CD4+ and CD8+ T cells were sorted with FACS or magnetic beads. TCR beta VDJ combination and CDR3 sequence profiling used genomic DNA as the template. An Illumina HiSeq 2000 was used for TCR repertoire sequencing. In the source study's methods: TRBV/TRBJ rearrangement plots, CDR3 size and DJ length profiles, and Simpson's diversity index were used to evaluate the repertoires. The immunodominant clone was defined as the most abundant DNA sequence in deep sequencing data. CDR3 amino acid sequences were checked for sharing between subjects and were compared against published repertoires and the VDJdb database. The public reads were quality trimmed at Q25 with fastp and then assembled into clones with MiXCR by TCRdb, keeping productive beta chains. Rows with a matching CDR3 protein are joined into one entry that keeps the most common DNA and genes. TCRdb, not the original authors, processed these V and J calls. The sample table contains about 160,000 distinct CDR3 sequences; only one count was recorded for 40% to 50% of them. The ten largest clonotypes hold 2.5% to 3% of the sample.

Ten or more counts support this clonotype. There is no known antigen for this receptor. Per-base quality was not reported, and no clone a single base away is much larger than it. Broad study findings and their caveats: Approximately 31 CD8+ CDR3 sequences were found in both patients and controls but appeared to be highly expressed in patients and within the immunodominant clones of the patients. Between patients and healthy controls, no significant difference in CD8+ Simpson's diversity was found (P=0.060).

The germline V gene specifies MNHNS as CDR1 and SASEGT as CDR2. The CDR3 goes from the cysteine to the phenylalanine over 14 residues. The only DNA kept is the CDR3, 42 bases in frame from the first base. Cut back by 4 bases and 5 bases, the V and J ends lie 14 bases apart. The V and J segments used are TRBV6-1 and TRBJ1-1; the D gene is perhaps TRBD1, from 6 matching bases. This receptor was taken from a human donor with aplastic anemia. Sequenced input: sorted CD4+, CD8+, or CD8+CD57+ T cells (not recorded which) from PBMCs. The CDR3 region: CASSAGAGLTEAFF. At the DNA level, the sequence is TGTGCCAGCAGTGCGGGGGCAGGGTTAACTGAAGCTTTCTTT.